A single sample is the source of the 7 T cell receptor beta chains below, sequenced in a study of shared clonotypes between healthy human individuals. Produced via immunoSEQ multiplex PCR; TCRdb's table is partial and in-frame only. This table holds fewer than 1.8 million clones, 97% to 99% found once. The sample taken for sequencing was naive CD4+ T cells sorted from blood. As to subset: CD45RA+ positively selected. These receptors came from a man younger than 40 in good health.

CDR3 loop: CASSGLTDTLANYGYTF. In nucleotides, the CDR3 is TGTGCCAGCAGTGGTTTAACGGACACTTTAGCTAACTATGGCTACACCTTC. The chain uses TRBV6-1 and TRBJ1-2, with D possibly matching TRBD1 (5 bases). CDR1 MNHNS and CDR2 SASEGT come from the germline V gene. The length of the CDR3 is 17 residues. With 4 bases removed from V and 0 bases from J, the gap between germline ends came to 18 bases.

The chain uses TRBV5-1 and TRBJ2-7; a possible D gene is TRBD1 (5 bases). In germline, CDR1 is SGHRS, CDR2 YFSETQ. Trimming took off 0 bases at V and 8 bases at J, with 12 bases between the two ends. CDR3 length: 13 residues. CDR3 loop: CASSLDRPPKQYF. The CDR3 coding sequence is TGCGCCAGCAGCTTGGACAGGCCCCCTAAGCAGTACTTC.

This chain links TRBV5-1 with TRBJ1-2, with 10 positions matching TRBD1. After removal of 3 bases from V and 3 bases from J, the junction contained 5 bases not matched to a gene. The germline CDR1 and CDR2 sequences are SGHRS and YFSETQ. This CDR3 has 15 residues. This CDR3 is CASSYDRGRDYGYTF. The CDR3 DNA is TGCGCCAGCAGCTACGACAGGGGGCGCGACTATGGCTACACCTTC.

The genes are TRBV5-5 and TRBJ2-2; D is perhaps TRBD1 (6 bases). The CDR3 loop spans 13 amino acids. Germline assignment: CDR1 SGHKS and CDR2 YYEKEE (reference sequence). Trimming shortened V by 4 bases and J by 7 bases, and 11 bases separated the two germline ends. The CDR3 loop is CASSARGIGELFF. DNA for the CDR3: TGTGCCAGCAGCGCCAGGGGAATCGGGGAGCTGTTTTTT.

This sequence joins TRBV2 and TRBJ2-7; unclear D gene. CDR1 SNHLY and CDR2 FYNNEI come from the germline V gene. There are 12 residues in the CDR3. Trimming left V 8 bases short and J 2 bases short, with 10 bases between. CDR3 bases: TGTGCCAGCGGACGGTATACCTACGAGCAGTACTTC. Translation gives CASGRYTYEQYF.

To note about this clone: With a much larger clone just one base away, this may be a read error. In the same sample, other DNA sequences code for this CDR3. This chain uses TRBV5-1 with TRBJ2-2; maybe TRBD1 (6 bases). Trimming shortened V by 0 bases and J by 0 bases, and 6 bases separated the two germline ends. The CDR3 covers 15 residues. The V gene's germline CDR1 is SGHRS and CDR2 YFSETQ. CDR3 sequence (DNA): TGCGCCAGCAGCTTGGGGACAGCGAACACCGGGGAGCTGTTTTTT. Protein sequence: CASSLGTANTGELFF.

The chain couples TRBV10-2 to TRBJ1-2; D is unresolved. CDR1 and CDR2 (germline): WSHSY, SAAADI. Trimming cost V 3 bases and J 8 bases, with 16 bases left between them. This CDR3 has 14 amino acids. CDR3 sequence (DNA): TGCGCCAGCAGTGACCGTAAGATTTCTGTCGGCTACACCTTC. Translating it yields CASSDRKISVGYTF.